The clone carrying this TCR beta chain was counted only a few times. No antigen is known for it. Peripheral blood was drawn, approximately 9.5 milliliters per donor. Total RNA was extracted at no less than 6 micrograms per sample. This sample stems from a study of blood T cells in healthy people across ages. Study-level results: Bulk PBMC profiling left naive and antigen-experienced comparisons inconclusive.

Primed by a sample-barcoded 5' primer and a J-beta primer mix, a second PCR proceeded for roughly 6 to 12 cycles. Each CDR3 protein is one row after TCRdb ran MiXCR on the 5' RACE reads. The profile shows just over 1 million distinct CDR3 sequences, 45% of them singletons. The receptor was isolated from a woman aged 60 to 75 in good health. The sample was blood.

The CDR3 is CASSLDGGLAGEQYF. Written as DNA, the CDR3 is TGCGCCAGCAGCTTGGACGGGGGACTAGCGGGCGAGCAGTACTTC. The gene calls are TRBV5-1 and TRBJ2-7, with 12 nucleotides matching TRBD2. CDR3 length: 15 residues. CDR1 and CDR2 (germline): SGHRS, YFSETQ. The V and J ends lost 0 bases and 6 bases, in that order; junction bases with no gene match: 4.